This paragraph covers one TCR beta chain sequence. The antigen it recognizes is unknown. Per-base qualities were not stored, and no clone one base away is much larger. This entry comes from a study of T cell repertoires in cytomegalovirus infection (dated by TCRdb to the late 2010s). For the wider study: Recently identified HLA-C-restricted CMV epitopes, whose presentation resists viral immunomodulation, were targeted by peptide stimulations together with well-studied HLA-B-restricted epitopes. Donor HLA type was relevant to the analysis, as public TCR beta signatures indicated carriage of CMV infection together with the matching HLA type. What the research found in general, with its limitations: In both this cohort and an independent roughly 330-donor cohort, the cumulative frequency of public TCR beta family members distinguished carriers of CMV infection plus the relevant HLA type. The ex vivo response was dominated by HLA-C-restricted CMV-specific TCR beta clonotypes, and the single most frequent clonotype in two of eight donors was supplied by these HLA-C-restricted clonotypes.

V ends up 2 bases short and J 5 bases short, with an unmatched junction base count of 6. The CDR3 contains 15 residues, cysteine and phenylalanine counted. Solely the CDR3 DNA is kept, with 45 bases framed from the first base. The instrument was an Illumina HiSeq 1500. TCRdb reprocessed the public reads (quality trimming at Q25 with fastp, clone calling with MiXCR) and kept in-frame beta chains. Each entry is one CDR3 protein sequence, shown with its most common DNA and genes. The sample records under 500,000 distinct CDR3 sequences, about 44% of which are singletons. Jointly, the top ten make up about 39% of the sample. This sample's treatment or condition label indicates: in vitro stimulation with specific CMV peptide epitopes to enrich CMV-specific T cells.

The sequence derives from a human donor in good health (CMV status not recorded). Some clones in this sample may be carry-over from other donors' samples. Sequencing used cultured PBMCs, obtained from culture after CMV antigen stimulation. The chain is assembled from TRBV12-3 or TRBV12-4 and TRBJ2-1, and 7 junction bases match TRBD1. Read as DNA, the sequence is TGTGCCAGCAGTTTATCCCCGGGACAGAACAATGAGCAGTTCTTC. It encodes CASSLSPGQNNEQFF.